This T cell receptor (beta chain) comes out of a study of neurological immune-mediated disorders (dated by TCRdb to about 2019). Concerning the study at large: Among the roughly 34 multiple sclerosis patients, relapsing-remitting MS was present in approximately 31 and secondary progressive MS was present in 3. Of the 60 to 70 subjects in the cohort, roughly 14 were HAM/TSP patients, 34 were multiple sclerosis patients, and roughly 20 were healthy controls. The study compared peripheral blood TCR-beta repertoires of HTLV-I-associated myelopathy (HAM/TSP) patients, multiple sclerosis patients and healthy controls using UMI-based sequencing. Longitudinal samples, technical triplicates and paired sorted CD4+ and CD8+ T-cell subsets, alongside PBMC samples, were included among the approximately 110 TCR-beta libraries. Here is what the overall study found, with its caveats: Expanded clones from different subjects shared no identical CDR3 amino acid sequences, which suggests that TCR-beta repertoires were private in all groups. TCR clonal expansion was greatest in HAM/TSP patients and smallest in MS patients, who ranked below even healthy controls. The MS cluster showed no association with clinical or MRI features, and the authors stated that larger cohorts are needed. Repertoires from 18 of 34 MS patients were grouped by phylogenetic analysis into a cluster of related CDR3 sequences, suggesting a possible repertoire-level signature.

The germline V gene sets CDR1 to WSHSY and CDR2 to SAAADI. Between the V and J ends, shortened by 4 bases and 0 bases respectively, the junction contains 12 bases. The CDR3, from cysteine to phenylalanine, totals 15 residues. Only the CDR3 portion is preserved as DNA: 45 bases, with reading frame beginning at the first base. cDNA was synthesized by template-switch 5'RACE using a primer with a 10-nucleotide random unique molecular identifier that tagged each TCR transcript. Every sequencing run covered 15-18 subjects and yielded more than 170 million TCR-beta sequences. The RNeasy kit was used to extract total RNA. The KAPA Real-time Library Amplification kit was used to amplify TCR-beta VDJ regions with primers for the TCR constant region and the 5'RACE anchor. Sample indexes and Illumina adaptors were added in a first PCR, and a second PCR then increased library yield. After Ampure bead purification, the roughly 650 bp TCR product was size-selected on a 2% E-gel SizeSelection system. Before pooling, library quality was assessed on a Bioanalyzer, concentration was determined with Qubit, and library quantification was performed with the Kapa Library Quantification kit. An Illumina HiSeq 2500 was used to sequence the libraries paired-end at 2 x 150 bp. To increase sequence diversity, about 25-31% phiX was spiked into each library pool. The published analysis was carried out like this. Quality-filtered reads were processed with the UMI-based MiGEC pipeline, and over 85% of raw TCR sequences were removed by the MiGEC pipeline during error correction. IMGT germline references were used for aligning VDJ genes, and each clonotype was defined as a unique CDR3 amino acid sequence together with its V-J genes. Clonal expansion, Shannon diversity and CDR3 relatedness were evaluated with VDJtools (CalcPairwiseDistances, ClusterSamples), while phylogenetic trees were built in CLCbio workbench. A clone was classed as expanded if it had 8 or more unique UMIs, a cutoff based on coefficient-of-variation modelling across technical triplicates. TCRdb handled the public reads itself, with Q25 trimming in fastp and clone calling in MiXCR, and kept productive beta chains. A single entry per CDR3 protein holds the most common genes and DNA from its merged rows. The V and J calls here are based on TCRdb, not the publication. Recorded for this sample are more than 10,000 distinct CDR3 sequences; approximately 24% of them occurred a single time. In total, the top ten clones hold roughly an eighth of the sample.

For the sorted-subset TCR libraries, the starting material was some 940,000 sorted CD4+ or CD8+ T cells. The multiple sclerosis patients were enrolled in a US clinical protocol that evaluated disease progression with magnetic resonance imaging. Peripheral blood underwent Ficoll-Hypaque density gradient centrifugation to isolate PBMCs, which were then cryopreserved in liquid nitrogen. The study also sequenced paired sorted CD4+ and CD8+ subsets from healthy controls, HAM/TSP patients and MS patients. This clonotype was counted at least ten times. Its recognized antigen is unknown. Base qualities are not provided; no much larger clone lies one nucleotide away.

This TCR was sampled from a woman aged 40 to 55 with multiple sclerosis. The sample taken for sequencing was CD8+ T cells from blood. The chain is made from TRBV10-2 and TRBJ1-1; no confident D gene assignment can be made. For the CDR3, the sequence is CASSVGPFMNTEAFF. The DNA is TGCGCCAGCAGTGTCGGTCCGTTTATGAACACTGAAGCTTTCTTT.